Listed here are 9 T cell receptor beta chains from one sample, sequenced in a study of Graves' ophthalmopathy and Graves' hyperthyroidism. RNA transcripts yielded amplified TCR beta CDR3 regions. HTBI-primed first-round RT-PCR preceded second-round multiplex PCR. A single record per CDR3 protein comes from TCRdb applying MiXCR to the multiplex PCR reads. The sample holds around 600,000 distinct CDR3 sequences, about 38% seen once. Sequencing was performed on peripheral blood. These receptor sequences come from an adult man with Graves' ophthalmopathy.

This clonotype was detected a few times. This rearrangement joins TRBV6-4 to TRBJ2-5, with TRBD1 as a possible D gene (6 bases). The CDR3 runs to 11 residues. Trimming left V 11 bases short and J 2 bases short, with 9 bases between. Germline CDR1 reads MRHNA; CDR2 reads SNTAGT. The CDR3 is CAGTPQETQYF. DNA of the CDR3: TGTGCCGGGACACCTCAAGAGACCCAGTACTTC.

The chain links TRBV4-1 to TRBJ2-5; a possible D gene is TRBD1 (6 bases). The CDR3 loop spans 14 amino acids. Germline-derived CDR1 and CDR2 are MGHRA and YSYEKL. Trimming pared 4 bases from V and 5 bases from J, leaving 14 bases between. This chain's CDR3 is CASSRAQGLETQYF. The CDR3 DNA follows: TGCGCCAGCAGCCGCGCACAGGGATTGGAGACCCAGTACTTC.

The V and J genes are TRBV5-1 and TRBJ2-2; D unresolved. CDR3 size: 14 residues. Germline assignment: CDR1 SGHRS and CDR2 YFSETQ. Trimming took off 1 base at V and 0 bases at J, with 4 bases between the two ends. The CDR3 coding sequence is TGCGCCAGCAGCTTGAGGTCGAACACCGGGGAGCTGTTTTTT. It is translated as CASSLRSNTGELFF.

In this sample, this clonotype turned up a few times. CDR3 sequence reads: CASSTKRGTDTQYF. Written as DNA, the CDR3 is TGTGCCAGCAGTACTAAGCGGGGGACAGATACGCAGTATTTT. The chain couples TRBV7-8 to TRBJ2-3; 8 bases are a match to TRBD2. The V segment lost 6 bases and the J segment 3 bases; nucleotides outside the gene matches: 5. The CDR3 length is 14 residues. Germline V gene sequence: CDR1 SGHVS, CDR2 FQNEAQ.

This clonotype was recorded many times. This chain connects TRBV5-6 to TRBJ2-7, with 9 bases identical to TRBD1. In germline, CDR1 is SGHDT, CDR2 YYEEEE. The CDR3 is 16 residues long. With V trimmed by 4 bases and J by 4 bases, 12 bases remained unmatched. For the CDR3, the DNA is TGTGCCAGCAGCGAATTAGGGGGACAGGGTCGATACGAGCAGTACTTC. This translates into CASSELGGQGRYEQYF.

This clonotype was seen at least ten times. The V call is TRBV7-2, the J call TRBJ1-2, with D tentatively TRBD1 (6 bases). The CDR3 loop spans 15 amino acids. The V end was cut by 8 bases, the J end by 0 bases, with 16 bases between. Germline V gene data show CDR1 as SGHTA and CDR2 as FQGNSA. In nucleotides, the CDR3 is TGTGCCAGCCACCGGGGGGGCGGGACTAACTATGGCTACACCTTC. Its translation: CASHRGGGTNYGYTF.

This chain uses TRBV25-1 with TRBJ2-7; 7 bases line up with TRBD1. The germline CDR1 and CDR2 sequences are MGHDK and SYGVNS. V shed 3 bases, J shed 4 bases, and the junction held 3 bases outside the gene matches. The CDR3 runs to 13 residues. CDR3 region: CASSDSTGYEQYF. CDR3 DNA sequence: TGTGCCAGCAGTGACTCGACAGGGTACGAGCAGTACTTC.

Comment on this clonotype: It is likely a read error, because the conserved phenylalanine at the end of the CDR3 is missing. The rearrangement joins TRBV11-2 to TRBJ2-7; D is undetermined. V was shortened by 5 bases and J by 1 base, with 12 bases between the two germline ends. The CDR3 extends over 14 amino acids. The germline gives CDR1 SGHAT, CDR2 FQNNGV. The CDR3 nucleotides are TGTGCCAGCAGCCCAAGTACCCAGTCCTACGAGCAGTACCTC. Its protein product is CASSPSTQSYEQYL.

This clonotype was picked up many times. CDR3 in DNA: TGTGCCTGGAGTGGGAGCTATGGCTACACCTTC. Translated: CAWSGSYGYTF. The rearrangement uses TRBV30 and TRBJ1-2; D gene unclear. Deletions cut 1 base from V and 4 bases from J, with 4 bases between. The CDR3 is 11 residues long. CDR1 is GTSNPN and CDR2 is SVGIG in the germline V gene (reference sequence).